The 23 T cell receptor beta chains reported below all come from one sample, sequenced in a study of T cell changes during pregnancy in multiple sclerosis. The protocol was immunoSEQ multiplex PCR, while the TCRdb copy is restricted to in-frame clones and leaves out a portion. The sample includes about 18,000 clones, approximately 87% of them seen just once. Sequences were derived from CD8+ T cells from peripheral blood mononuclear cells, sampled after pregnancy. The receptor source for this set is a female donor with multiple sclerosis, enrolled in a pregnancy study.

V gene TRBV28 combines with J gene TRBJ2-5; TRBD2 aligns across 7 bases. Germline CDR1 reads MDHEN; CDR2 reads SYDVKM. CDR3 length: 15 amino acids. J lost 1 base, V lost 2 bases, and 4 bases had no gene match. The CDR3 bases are TGTGCCAGCAGTTTAAATCCTAGCGGCCAAGAGACCCAGTACTTC. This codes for CASSLNPSGQETQYF. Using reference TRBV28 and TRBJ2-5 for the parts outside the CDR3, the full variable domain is DVKVTQSSRYLVKRTGEKVFLECVQDMDHENMFWYRQDPGLGLRLIYFSYDVKMKEKGDIPEGYSVSREKKERFSLILESASTNQTSMYLCASSLNPSGQETQYFGPGTRLLVL.

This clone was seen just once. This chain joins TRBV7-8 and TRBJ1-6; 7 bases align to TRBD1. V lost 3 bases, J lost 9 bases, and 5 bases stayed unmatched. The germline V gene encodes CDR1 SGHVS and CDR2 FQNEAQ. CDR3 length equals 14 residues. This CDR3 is CASSFDRVGSPLHF. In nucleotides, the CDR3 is TGTGCCAGCAGCTTTGACAGGGTGGGTTCACCCCTCCACTTT.

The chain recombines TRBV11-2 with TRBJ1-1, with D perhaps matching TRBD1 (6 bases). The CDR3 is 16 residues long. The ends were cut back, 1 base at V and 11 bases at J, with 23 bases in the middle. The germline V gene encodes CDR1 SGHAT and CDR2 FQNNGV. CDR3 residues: CASSLGAQGTSRSAFF. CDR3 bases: TGTGCCAGCAGCTTAGGCGCGCAGGGGACATCTCGTTCGGCTTTCTTT.

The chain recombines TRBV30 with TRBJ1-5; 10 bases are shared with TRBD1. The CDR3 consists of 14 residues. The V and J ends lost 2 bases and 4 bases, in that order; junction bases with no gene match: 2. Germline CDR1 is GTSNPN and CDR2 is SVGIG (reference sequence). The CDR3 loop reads CAWSTGQGNQPQHF. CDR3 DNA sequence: TGTGCCTGGAGTACGGGACAGGGGAATCAGCCCCAGCATTTT.

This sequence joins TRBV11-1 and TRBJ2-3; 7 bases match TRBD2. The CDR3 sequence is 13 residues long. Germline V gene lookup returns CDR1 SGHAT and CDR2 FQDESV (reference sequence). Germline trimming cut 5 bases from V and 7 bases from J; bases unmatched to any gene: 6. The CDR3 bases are TGTGCCAGCAGCCCTACGAGCGGGAATACGCAGTATTTT. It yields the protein CASSPTSGNTQYF.

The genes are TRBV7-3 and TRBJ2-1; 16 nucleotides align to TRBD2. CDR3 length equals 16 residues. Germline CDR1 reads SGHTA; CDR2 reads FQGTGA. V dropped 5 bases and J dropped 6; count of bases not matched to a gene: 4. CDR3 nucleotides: TGTGCCAGCAGCCCGGGACTAGCGGGGGGGACCAATGAGCAGTTCTTC. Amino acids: CASSPGLAGGTNEQFF.

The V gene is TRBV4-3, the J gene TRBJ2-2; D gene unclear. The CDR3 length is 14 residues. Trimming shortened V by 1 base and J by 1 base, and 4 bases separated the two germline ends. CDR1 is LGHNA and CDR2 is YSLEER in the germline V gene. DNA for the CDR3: TGCGCCAGCAGCCAAGCGGGGAACACCGGGGAGCTGTTTTTT. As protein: CASSQAGNTGELFF.

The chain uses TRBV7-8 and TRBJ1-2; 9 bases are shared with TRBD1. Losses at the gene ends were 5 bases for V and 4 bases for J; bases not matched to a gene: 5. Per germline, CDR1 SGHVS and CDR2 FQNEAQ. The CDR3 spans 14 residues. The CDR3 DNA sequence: TGTGCCAGCAGCCCCCGGGACAGGGCCTATGGCTACACCTTC. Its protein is CASSPRDRAYGYTF.

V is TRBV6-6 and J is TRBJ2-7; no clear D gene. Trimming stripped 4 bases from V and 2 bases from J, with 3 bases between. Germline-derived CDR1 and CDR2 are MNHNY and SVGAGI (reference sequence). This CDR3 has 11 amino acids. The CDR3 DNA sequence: TGTGCCAGCAGTTTTACCTACGAGCAGTACTTC. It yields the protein CASSFTYEQYF.

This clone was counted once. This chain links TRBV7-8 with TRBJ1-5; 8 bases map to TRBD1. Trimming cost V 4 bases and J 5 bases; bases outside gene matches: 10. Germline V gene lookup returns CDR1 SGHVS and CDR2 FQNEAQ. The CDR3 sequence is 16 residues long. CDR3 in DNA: TGTGCCAGCAGCTCCTTAACAGGGGGGGGACATCAGCCCCAGCATTTT. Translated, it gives CASSSLTGGGHQPQHF.

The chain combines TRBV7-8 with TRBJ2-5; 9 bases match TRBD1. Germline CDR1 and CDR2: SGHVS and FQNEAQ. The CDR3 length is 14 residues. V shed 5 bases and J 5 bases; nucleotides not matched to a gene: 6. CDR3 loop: CASSLTGGGETQYF. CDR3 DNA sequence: TGTGCCAGCAGCCTAACAGGGGGCGGGGAGACCCAGTACTTC.

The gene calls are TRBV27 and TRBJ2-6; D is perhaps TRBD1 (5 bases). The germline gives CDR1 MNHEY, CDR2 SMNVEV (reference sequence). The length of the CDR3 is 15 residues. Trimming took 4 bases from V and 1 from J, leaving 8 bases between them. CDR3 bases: TGTGCCAGCAGTTACCACAGGTCTGGGGCCAACGTCCTGACTTTC. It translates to CASSYHRSGANVLTF.

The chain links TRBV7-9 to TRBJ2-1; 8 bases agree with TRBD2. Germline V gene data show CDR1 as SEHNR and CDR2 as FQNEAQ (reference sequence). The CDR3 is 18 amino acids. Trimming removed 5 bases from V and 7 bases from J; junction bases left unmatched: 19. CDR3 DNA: TGTGCCAGCAGCCCCCGCCGTCCCCCGGGACTAGGGGGGAATGAGCAGTTCTTC. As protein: CASSPRRPPGLGGNEQFF. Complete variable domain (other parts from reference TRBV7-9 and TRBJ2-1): DTGVSQNPRHKITKRGQNVTFRCDPISEHNRLYWYRQTLGQGPEFLTYFQNEAQLEKSRLLSDRFSAERPKGSFSTLEIQRTEQGDSAMYLCASSPRRPPGLGGNEQFFGPGTRLTVL.

The CDR3 reads CASNPGGNTEAFF. The DNA of the CDR3 is TGTGCCAGCAATCCCGGGGGGAACACTGAAGCTTTCTTT. This chain joins TRBV6-5 and TRBJ1-1; TRBD1 is a possible D gene (5 bases). The length of the CDR3 is 13 residues. Germline V CDR1 and CDR2: MNHEY, SVGAGI. Trimming removed 7 bases at V and 1 base at J, with 10 bases between.

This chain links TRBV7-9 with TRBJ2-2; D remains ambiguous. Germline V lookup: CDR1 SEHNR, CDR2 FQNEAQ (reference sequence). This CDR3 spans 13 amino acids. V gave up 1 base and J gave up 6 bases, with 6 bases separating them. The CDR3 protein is CASSLDSPGELFF. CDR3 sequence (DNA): TGTGCCAGCAGCTTAGATTCTCCCGGGGAGCTGTTTTTT.

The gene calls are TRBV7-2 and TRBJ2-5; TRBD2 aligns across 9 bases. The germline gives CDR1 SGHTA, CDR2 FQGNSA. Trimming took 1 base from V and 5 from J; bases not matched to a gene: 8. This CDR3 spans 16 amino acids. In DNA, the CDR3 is TGTGCCAGCAGCTTAGGAGGGACTAGCCGTAGGGAGACCCAGTACTTC. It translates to CASSLGGTSRRETQYF.

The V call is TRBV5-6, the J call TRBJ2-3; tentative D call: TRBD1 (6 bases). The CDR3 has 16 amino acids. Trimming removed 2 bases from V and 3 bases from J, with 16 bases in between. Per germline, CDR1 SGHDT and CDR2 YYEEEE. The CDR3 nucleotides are TGTGCCAGCAGCTTAGAGGGCACAGGGTGGACAGATACGCAGTATTTT. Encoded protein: CASSLEGTGWTDTQYF.

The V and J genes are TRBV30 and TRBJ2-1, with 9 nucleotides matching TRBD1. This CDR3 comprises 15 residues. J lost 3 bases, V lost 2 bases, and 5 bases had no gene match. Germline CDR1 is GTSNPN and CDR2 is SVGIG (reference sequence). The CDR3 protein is CAWSLLDRGYNEQFF. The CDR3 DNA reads TGTGCCTGGAGTCTGCTGGACAGGGGCTACAATGAGCAGTTCTTC.

The CDR3 region has the DNA TGTGCCAGCAGTTTTATGACAGGGGGTAACACCGGGGAGCTGTTTTTT. Protein sequence: CASSFMTGGNTGELFF. V usage is TRBV28 and J usage is TRBJ2-2; 9 positions match TRBD1. Germline values: CDR1 MDHEN, CDR2 SYDVKM. The CDR3 is 16 amino acids. After removal of 3 bases from V and 2 bases from J, the junction contained 4 bases not matched to a gene. Complete variable domain (other parts from reference TRBV28 and TRBJ2-2): DVKVTQSSRYLVKRTGEKVFLECVQDMDHENMFWYRQDPGLGLRLIYFSYDVKMKEKGDIPEGYSVSREKKERFSLILESASTNQTSMYLCASSFMTGGNTGELFFGEGSRLTVL.

The CDR3 reads CASSYYAVGGARGYTF. The CDR3 DNA reads TGTGCCAGCAGTTATTATGCGGTCGGGGGGGCGCGCGGCTACACCTTC. The V and J genes are TRBV27 and TRBJ1-2, with D possibly TRBD1 on 6 matching bases. Trimming shortened V by 4 bases and J by 8 bases, and 23 bases separated the two germline ends. Germline lookup yields CDR1 MNHEY and CDR2 SMNVEV (reference sequence). CDR3 size: 16 residues.

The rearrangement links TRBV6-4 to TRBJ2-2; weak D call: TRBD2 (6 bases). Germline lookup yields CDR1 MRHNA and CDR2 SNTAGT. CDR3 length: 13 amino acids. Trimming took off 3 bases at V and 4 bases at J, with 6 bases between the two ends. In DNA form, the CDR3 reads TGTGCCAGCAGTGATAGCGGCACCGGGGAGCTGTTTTTT. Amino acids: CASSDSGTGELFF.

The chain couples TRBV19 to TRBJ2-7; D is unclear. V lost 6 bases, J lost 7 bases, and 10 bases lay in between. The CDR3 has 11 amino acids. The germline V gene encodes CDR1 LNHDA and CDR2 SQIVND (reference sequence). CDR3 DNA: TGTGCCAGTAGCCCTGGCAGAGAGCAGTACTTC. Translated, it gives CASSPGREQYF.

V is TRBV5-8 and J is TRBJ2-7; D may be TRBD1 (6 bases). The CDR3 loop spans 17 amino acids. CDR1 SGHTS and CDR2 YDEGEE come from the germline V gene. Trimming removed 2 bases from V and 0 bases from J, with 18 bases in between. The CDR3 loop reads CASSFSGVLESSYEQYF. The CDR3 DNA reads TGTGCCAGCAGCTTTTCAGGGGTCCTTGAGAGCTCCTACGAGCAGTACTTC.